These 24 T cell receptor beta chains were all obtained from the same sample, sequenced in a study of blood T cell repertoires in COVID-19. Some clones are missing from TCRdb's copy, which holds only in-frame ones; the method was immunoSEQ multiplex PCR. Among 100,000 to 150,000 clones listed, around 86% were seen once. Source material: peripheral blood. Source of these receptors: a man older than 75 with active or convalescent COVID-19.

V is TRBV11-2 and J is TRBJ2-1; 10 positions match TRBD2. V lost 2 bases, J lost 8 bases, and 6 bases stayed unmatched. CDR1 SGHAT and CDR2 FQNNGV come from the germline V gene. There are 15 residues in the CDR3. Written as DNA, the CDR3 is TGTGCCAGCAGCTTACGAGCGGGGGGGCTAGATGAGCAGTTCTTC. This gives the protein CASSLRAGGLDEQFF.

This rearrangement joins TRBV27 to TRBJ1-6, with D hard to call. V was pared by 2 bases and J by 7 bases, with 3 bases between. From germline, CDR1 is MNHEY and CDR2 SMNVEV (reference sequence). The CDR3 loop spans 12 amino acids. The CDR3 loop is CASSLLNSPLHF. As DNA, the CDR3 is TGTGCCAGCAGTTTACTGAATTCACCCCTCCACTTT.

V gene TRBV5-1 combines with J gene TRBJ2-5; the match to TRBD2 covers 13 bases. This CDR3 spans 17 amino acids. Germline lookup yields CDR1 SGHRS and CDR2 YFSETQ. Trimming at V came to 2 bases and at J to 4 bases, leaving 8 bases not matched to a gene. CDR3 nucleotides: TGCGCCAGCAGCTTCGCCGGGACTAGCGGGAAGGGAGAGACCCAGTACTTC. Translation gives CASSFAGTSGKGETQYF.

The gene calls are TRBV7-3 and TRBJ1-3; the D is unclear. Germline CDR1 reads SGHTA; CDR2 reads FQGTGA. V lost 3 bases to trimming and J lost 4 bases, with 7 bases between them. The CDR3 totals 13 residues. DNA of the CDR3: TGTGCCAGCAGCTTCCAGGCAGGAAACACCATATATTTT. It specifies CASSFQAGNTIYF.

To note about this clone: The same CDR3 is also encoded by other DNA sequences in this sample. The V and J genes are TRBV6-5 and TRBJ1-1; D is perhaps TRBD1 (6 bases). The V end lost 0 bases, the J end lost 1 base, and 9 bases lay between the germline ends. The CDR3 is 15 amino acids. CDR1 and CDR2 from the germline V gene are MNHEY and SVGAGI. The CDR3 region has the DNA TGTGCCAGCAGTTACTCGCGCAGGGGGAACACTGAAGCTTTCTTT. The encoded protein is CASSYSRRGNTEAFF.

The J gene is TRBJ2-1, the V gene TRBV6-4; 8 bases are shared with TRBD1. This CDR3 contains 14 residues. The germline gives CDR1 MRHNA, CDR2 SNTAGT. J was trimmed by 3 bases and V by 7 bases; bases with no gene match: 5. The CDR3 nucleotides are TGTGCCAGCAAGAAAGGACAGGGCTACAATGAGCAGTTCTTC. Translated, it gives CASKKGQGYNEQFF.

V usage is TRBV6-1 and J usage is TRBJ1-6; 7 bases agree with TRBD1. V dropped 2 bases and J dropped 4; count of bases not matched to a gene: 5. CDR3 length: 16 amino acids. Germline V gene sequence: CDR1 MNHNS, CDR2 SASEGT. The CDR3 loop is CASSERTGVYNSPLHF. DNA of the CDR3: TGTGCCAGCAGTGAAAGGACAGGAGTTTATAATTCACCCCTCCACTTT.

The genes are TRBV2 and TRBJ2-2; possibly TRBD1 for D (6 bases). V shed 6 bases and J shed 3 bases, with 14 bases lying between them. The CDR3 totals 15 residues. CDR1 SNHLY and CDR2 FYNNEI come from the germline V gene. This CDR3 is CASRRIGGDTGELFF. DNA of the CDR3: TGTGCCAGCAGACGAATTGGGGGCGACACCGGGGAGCTGTTTTTT.

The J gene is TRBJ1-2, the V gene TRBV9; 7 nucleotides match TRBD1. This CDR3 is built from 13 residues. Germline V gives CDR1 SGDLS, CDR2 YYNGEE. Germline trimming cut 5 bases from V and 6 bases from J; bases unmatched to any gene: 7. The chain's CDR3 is CASSRQGSHGYTF. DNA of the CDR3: TGTGCCAGCAGTCGACAGGGAAGTCATGGCTACACCTTC.

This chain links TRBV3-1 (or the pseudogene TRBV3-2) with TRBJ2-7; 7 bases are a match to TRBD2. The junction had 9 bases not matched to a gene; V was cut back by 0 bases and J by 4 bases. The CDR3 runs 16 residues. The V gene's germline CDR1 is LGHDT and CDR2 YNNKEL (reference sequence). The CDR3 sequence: CASSQDPDGRVYEQYF. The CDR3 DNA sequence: TGTGCCAGCAGCCAAGATCCCGATGGGAGGGTTTACGAGCAGTACTTC.

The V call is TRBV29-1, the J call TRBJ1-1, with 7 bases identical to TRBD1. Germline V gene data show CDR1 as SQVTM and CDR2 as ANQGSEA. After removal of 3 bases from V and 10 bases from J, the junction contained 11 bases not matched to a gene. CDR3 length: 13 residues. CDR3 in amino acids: CSVEANRGRGAFF. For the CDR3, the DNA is TGCAGCGTTGAGGCTAACAGGGGAAGAGGAGCTTTCTTT.

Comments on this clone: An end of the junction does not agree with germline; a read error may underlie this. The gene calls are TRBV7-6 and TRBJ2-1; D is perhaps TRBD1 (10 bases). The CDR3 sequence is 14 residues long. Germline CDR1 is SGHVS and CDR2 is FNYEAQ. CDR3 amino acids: CASSPRSGGQGNVF. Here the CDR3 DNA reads TGTGCCAGCAGCCCGCGTAGCGGGGGACAGGGGAACGTCTTC. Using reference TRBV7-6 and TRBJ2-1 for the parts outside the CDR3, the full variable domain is GAGVSQSPRYKVTKRGQDVALRCDPISGHVSLYWYRQALGQGPEFLTYFNYEAQQDKSGLPNDRFSAERPEGSISTLTIQRTEQRDSAMYRCASSPRSGGQGNVFGPGTRLTVL.

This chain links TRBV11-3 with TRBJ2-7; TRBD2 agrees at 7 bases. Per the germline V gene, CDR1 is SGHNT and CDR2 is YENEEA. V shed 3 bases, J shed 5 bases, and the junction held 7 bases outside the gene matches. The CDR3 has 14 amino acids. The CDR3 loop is CASSFRGDENEQYF. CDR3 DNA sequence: TGTGCCAGCAGCTTTCGGGGGGACGAGAACGAGCAGTACTTC.

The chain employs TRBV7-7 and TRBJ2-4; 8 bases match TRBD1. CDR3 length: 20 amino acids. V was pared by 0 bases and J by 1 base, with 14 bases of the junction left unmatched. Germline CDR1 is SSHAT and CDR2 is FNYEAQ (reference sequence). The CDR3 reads CASSLAETGAQAPAKNIQYF. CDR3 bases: TGTGCCAGCAGCTTAGCGGAGACAGGGGCCCAGGCCCCGGCCAAAAACATTCAGTACTTC.

In nucleotides, the CDR3 is TGTGCCAGCAGCCAGACAGGGATTAACTATGGCTACACCTTC. Its translation: CASSQTGINYGYTF. V gene TRBV6-5 combines with J gene TRBJ1-2; 7 bases are a match to TRBD1. CDR3 length: 14 residues. Per the germline V gene, CDR1 is MNHEY and CDR2 is SVGAGI. V lost 6 bases and J lost 1; bases outside the gene matches: 5.

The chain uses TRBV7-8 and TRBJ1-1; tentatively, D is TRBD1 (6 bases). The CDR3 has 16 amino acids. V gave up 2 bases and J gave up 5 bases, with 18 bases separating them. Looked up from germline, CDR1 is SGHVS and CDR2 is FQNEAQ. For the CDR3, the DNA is TGTGCCAGCAGCTTAAGATGGCCAGGGGAAGGAACTGAAGCTTTCTTT. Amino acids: CASSLRWPGEGTEAFF. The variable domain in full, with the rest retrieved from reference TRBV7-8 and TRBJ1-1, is GAGVSQSPRYKVAKRGQDVALRCDPISGHVSLFWYQQALGQGPEFLTYFQNEAQLDKSGLPSDRFFAERPEGSVSTLKIQRTQQEDSAVYLCASSLRWPGEGTEAFFGQGTRLTVV.

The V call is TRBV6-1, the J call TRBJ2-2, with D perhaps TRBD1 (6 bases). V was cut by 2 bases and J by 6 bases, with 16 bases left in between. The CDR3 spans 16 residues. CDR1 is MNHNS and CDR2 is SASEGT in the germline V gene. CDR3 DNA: TGTGCCAGCAGTGAACACGCAGGGGTTATATCCGGGGAGCTGTTTTTT. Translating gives CASSEHAGVISGELFF.

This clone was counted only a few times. The CDR3 here is CAWGPGQPTNYGYTF. For the CDR3, the DNA is TGTGCCTGGGGGCCGGGACAGCCTACTAACTATGGCTACACCTTC. This rearrangement joins TRBV30 to TRBJ1-2; 7 bases are a match to TRBD1. Trimming removed 5 bases from V and 0 bases from J; junction bases left unmatched: 9. Germline V gene data show CDR1 as GTSNPN and CDR2 as SVGIG (reference sequence). The CDR3 totals 15 residues. Combining the CDR3 with reference TRBV30 and TRBJ1-2 gives the whole variable domain SQTIHQWPATLVQPVGSPLSLECTVEGTSNPNLYWYRQAAGRGLQLLFYSVGIGQISSEVPQNLSASRPQDRQFILSSKKLLLSDSGFYLCAWGPGQPTNYGYTFGSGTRLTVV.

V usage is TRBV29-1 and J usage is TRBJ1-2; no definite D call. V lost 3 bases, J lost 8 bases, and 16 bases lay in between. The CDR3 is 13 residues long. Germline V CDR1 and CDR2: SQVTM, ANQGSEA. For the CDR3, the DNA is TGCAGCGTTGAGTTCGGGTCTCGAGGAGGCTACACCTTC. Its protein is CSVEFGSRGGYTF.

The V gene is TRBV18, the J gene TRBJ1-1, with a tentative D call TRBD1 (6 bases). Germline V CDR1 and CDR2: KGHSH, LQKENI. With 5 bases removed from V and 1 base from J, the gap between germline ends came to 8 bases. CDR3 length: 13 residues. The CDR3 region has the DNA TGTGCCAGCTCAGAGACAGGGAACACTGAAGCTTTCTTT. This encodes CASSETGNTEAFF. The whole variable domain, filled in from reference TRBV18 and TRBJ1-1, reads NAGVMQNPRHLVRRRGQEARLRCSPMKGHSHVYWYRQLPEEGLKFMVYLQKENIIDESGMPKERFSAEFPKEGPSILRIQQVVRGDSAAYFCASSETGNTEAFFGQGTRLTVV.

The CDR3 is CSVRTSGRLDEQYF. The CDR3 coding sequence is TGCAGCGTCCGGACTAGCGGGAGGCTGGACGAGCAGTACTTC. The chain is built from TRBV29-1 and TRBJ2-7, with TRBD2 matching 14 bases. The germline gives CDR1 SQVTM, CDR2 ANQGSEA. J gave up 5 bases and V 6 bases, and 6 bases lay outside the gene matches. The CDR3 is 14 amino acids.

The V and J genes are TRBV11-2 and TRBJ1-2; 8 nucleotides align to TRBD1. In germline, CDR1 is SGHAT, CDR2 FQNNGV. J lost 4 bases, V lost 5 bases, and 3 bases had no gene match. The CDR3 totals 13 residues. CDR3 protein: CASSPDRGYGYTF. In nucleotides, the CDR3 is TGTGCCAGCAGCCCCGACAGGGGCTATGGCTACACCTTC.

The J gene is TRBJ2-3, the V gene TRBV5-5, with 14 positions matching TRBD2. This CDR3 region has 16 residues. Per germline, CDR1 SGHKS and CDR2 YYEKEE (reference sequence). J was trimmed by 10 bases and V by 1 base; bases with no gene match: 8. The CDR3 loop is CASSLRPGTSGSAQYF. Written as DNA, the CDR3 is TGTGCCAGCAGCTTGCGGCCGGGGACTAGCGGGAGCGCGCAGTATTTT.

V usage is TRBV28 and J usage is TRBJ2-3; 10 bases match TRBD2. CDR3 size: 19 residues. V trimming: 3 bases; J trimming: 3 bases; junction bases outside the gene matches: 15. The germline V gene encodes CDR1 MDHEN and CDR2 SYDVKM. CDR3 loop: CASSFPRSGGVFSTDTQYF. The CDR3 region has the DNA TGTGCCAGCAGTTTTCCGAGGAGCGGGGGGGTTTTTTCAACAGATACGCAGTATTTT.